This T cell receptor (beta chain) was recovered during a study of identical twins. Every sampled donor was Caucasian and healthy. Findings of the study overall: Beta out-of-frame sequences showed weaker excess sharing between twins. Insertions ran lower in abundant cord blood beta clonotypes, though not in memory repertoires.

The CDR3 runs 17 residues. Germline V gene sequence: CDR1 SEHNR, CDR2 FQNEAQ (reference sequence). With V trimmed by 5 bases and J by 0 bases, 8 bases remained unmatched. The table lists this clonotype with many counts. Its matching antigen is unknown. cDNA carried unique molecular identifiers, and a universal primer site was added by template switching. TCRdb reanalysed the 5' RACE reads using MiXCR and keeps one entry per CDR3 protein. The sample contains about 890,000 distinct CDR3 sequences, 10% to 15% of which appear only once. These same data were also listed under a study on yellow fever vaccine responses in identical twins.

The rearrangement uses TRBV7-9 and TRBJ2-4; 9 bases are a match to TRBD1. Sequenced: PBMCs. The sequence was obtained from a woman aged 18-30 years in good health. CDR3: CASSRTGQGIAKNIQYF. The CDR3 DNA reads TGTGCCAGCAGCCGAACCGGACAGGGGATAGCCAAAAACATTCAGTACTTC.